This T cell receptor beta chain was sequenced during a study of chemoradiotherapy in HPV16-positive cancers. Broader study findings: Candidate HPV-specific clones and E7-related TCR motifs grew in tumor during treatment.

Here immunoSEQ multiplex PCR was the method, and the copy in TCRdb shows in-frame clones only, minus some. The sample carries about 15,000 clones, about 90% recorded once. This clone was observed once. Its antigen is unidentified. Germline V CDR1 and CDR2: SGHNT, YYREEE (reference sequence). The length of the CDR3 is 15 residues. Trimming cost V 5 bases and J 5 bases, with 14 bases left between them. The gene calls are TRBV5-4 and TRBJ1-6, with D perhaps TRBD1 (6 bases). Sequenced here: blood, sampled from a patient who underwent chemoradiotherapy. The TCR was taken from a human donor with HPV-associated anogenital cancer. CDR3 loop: CASSREAGDNSPLHF. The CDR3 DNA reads TGTGCCAGCAGTAGGGAGGCAGGGGATAATTCACCCCTCCACTTT.